The rows below give T cell receptor beta chains drawn from one sample of a study of blood T cell repertoires in COVID-19. Data came from immunoSEQ multiplex PCR; TCRdb stores just in-frame clones and leaves some out. The sample lists around 250,000 clones; 88% were seen once. The sample consisted of peripheral blood. The receptors come from a human donor in a cohort sampled during active COVID-19. Both conserved end residues are part of each CDR3. Fields, in order: V gene, J gene, CDR3 length, CDR3 protein.

v_gene: TRBV19; j_gene: TRBJ1-4; len: 15; CDR3aa: CASSTGGLVNEKLFF
v_gene: TRBV18; j_gene: TRBJ1-1; len: 16; CDR3aa: CASSQDLLDLNTEAFF
v_gene: TRBV7-9; j_gene: TRBJ2-4; len: 15; CDR3aa: CASSIPRGTKNIQYF
v_gene: TRBV18; j_gene: TRBJ1-6; len: 17; CDR3aa: CASSPTPDRFTNSPLHF
v_gene: TRBV7-2; j_gene: TRBJ2-5; len: 15; CDR3aa: CASSSQAGGPETQYF
v_gene: TRBV7-2; j_gene: TRBJ2-3; len: 15; CDR3aa: CASSSTGSRTDTQYF
v_gene: TRBV6-5; j_gene: TRBJ1-4; len: 14; CDR3aa: CASSLFRVGEKLFF
v_gene: TRBV5-4; j_gene: TRBJ2-3; len: 17; CDR3aa: CASSLMGGRGRTDTQYF
v_gene: TRBV30; j_gene: TRBJ2-1; len: 15; CDR3aa: CAWTTGTSGMYEQFF
v_gene: TRBV7-8; j_gene: TRBJ2-7; len: 15; CDR3aa: CASTPLASGSSEQYF
v_gene: TRBV2; j_gene: TRBJ2-7; len: 14; CDR3aa: CASDLGTSGVGQYF
v_gene: TRBV20-1; j_gene: TRBJ1-1; len: 13; CDR3aa: CSASASLNTEAFF
v_gene: TRBV13; j_gene: TRBJ2-1; len: 18; CDR3aa: CATSPDHPSVSSYNEQFF
v_gene: TRBV3-1/TRBV3-2; j_gene: TRBJ1-2; len: 16; CDR3aa: CASSQGAGQGRGGYTF
v_gene: TRBV19; j_gene: TRBJ1-4; len: 14; CDR3aa: CASSQQGTNEKLFF
v_gene: TRBV11-3; j_gene: TRBJ2-1; len: 15; CDR3aa: CASSLGVAGDNEQFF
v_gene: TRBV4-3; j_gene: TRBJ2-7; len: 15; CDR3aa: CASSQWVAGVVEQYF
v_gene: TRBV3-1/TRBV3-2; j_gene: TRBJ2-7; len: 14; CDR3aa: CASSRSGGAYEQYF
v_gene: TRBV28; j_gene: TRBJ2-6; len: 14; CDR3aa: CASSRPRGANVLTF
v_gene: TRBV7-2; j_gene: TRBJ2-2; len: 16; CDR3aa: CASSRRRTGVTGELFF
v_gene: TRBV18; j_gene: TRBJ2-2; len: 16; CDR3aa: CASSPLGTTNTGELFF
v_gene: TRBV5-1; j_gene: TRBJ2-2; len: 19; CDR3aa: CASSFRTSGRVANTGELFF
v_gene: TRBV28; j_gene: TRBJ1-1; len: 12; CDR3aa: CASSLSAAVAFF
v_gene: TRBV4-2; j_gene: TRBJ1-2; len: 14; CDR3aa: CASSQDPANYGYTF
v_gene: TRBV4-2; j_gene: TRBJ2-7; len: 17; CDR3aa: CASSQEVASVITYEQYF
v_gene: TRBV2; j_gene: TRBJ1-1; len: 12; CDR3aa: CASSESRAEAFF
v_gene: TRBV7-9; j_gene: TRBJ1-2; len: 15; CDR3aa: CASSGTRDREYGYTF
v_gene: TRBV7-2; j_gene: TRBJ2-7; len: 12; CDR3aa: CASMMSSYEQYF
v_gene: TRBV4-1; j_gene: TRBJ1-2; len: 15; CDR3aa: CASSLGQRSVYGYTF
v_gene: TRBV5-8; j_gene: TRBJ2-3; len: 13; CDR3aa: CASRGSGTDTQYF
v_gene: TRBV25-1; j_gene: TRBJ2-7; len: 13; CDR3aa: CASSVGGGREQYF
v_gene: TRBV30; j_gene: TRBJ2-7; len: 11; CDR3aa: CAWAWADEQYF
v_gene: TRBV7-2; j_gene: TRBJ2-3; len: 19; CDR3aa: CASSSPRGGLNSRTDTQYF
v_gene: TRBV5-6; j_gene: TRBJ2-1; len: 14; CDR3aa: CASSQRPSYNEQFF
v_gene: TRBV11-2; j_gene: TRBJ2-1; len: 16; CDR3aa: CASSSWTSGGLDEQFF
v_gene: TRBV3-1/TRBV3-2; j_gene: TRBJ2-1; len: 18; CDR3aa: CASSQDPKRVLWDNEQFF
v_gene: TRBV19; j_gene: TRBJ1-2; len: 14; CDR3aa: CASSARTGKDGYTF
v_gene: TRBV24-1; j_gene: TRBJ2-1; len: 15; CDR3aa: CATSDRGIGYNEQFF
v_gene: TRBV4-1; j_gene: TRBJ2-7; len: 16; CDR3aa: CASSHTPGQGHQEQYF
v_gene: TRBV28; j_gene: TRBJ2-5; len: 15; CDR3aa: CASGTRDRVQETQYF
v_gene: TRBV18; j_gene: TRBJ1-5; len: 14; CDR3aa: CASSHSYSNQPQHF
v_gene: TRBV7-9; j_gene: TRBJ1-2; len: 14; CDR3aa: CASSFRTGVEGYTF
v_gene: TRBV28; j_gene: TRBJ1-2; len: 11; CDR3aa: CASADGQLYTF
v_gene: TRBV6-6; j_gene: TRBJ2-7; len: 15; CDR3aa: CASRPGTGAPYEQYF
v_gene: TRBV7-2; j_gene: TRBJ1-3; len: 15; CDR3aa: CASSAHLDSGNTIYF
v_gene: TRBV5-6; j_gene: TRBJ2-7; len: 16; CDR3aa: CASSSAGSRSSYEQYF
v_gene: TRBV3-1/TRBV3-2; j_gene: TRBJ1-2; len: 16; CDR3aa: CASSLALGTGHYGYTF
v_gene: TRBV28; j_gene: TRBJ2-7; len: 11; CDR3aa: CASRESYEQYF
v_gene: TRBV5-4; j_gene: TRBJ1-2; len: 12; CDR3aa: CASSPDSGGNTF
v_gene: TRBV6-5; j_gene: TRBJ1-1; len: 14; CDR3aa: CASSYNQGSTEAFF
v_gene: TRBV19; j_gene: TRBJ1-5; len: 16; CDR3aa: CASSIGGGRSNQPQHF
v_gene: TRBV19; j_gene: TRBJ1-5; len: 17; CDR3aa: CASSTQTGGRGNQPQHF
v_gene: TRBV7-7; j_gene: TRBJ2-1; len: 15; CDR3aa: CASSPGGSFPNEQFF
v_gene: TRBV7-3; j_gene: TRBJ2-1; len: 15; CDR3aa: CASSSRGNSYNEQFF
v_gene: TRBV12-3/TRBV12-4; j_gene: TRBJ2-5; len: 13; CDR3aa: CASSLRGGETQYF
v_gene: TRBV7-2; j_gene: TRBJ1-2; len: 14; CDR3aa: CASSYRQGPYGYTF
v_gene: TRBV7-9; j_gene: TRBJ2-7; len: 14; CDR3aa: CASSHTGGGYEQYF